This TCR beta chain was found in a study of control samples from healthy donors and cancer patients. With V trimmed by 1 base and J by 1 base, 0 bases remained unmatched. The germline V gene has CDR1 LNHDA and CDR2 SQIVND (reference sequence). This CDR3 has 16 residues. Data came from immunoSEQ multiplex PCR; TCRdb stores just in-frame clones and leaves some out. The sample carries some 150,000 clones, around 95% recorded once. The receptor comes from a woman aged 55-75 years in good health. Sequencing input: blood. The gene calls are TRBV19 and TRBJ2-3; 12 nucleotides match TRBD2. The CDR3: CASSIGLAGGTDTQYF. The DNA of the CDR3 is TGTGCCAGTAGTATAGGACTAGCGGGGGGCACAGATACGCAGTATTTT.